These 26 T cell receptor beta chains came from one sample sequenced in a study of blood T cell repertoires in COVID-19 (dated by TCRdb to 2020 to 2021). To prepare the library, the immunoSEQ multiplex PCR assay was applied. TCRdb holds this immuneACCESS table with in-frame rearrangements only. Some clones are missing; in checked studies, unresolved V genes explain under half, and the rest has no known cause. In all, the sample holds over 250,000 clones, and roughly four fifths of those were seen once. The ten largest clones capture approximately 4% of the sample. The specimen was PBMCs or T cells enriched from blood (not recorded which). The receptor set was obtained from a man aged 25 to 40 with acute COVID-19.

In its sample, this clone was seen many times. This sequence joins TRBV2 and TRBJ2-7; D gene ambiguous. Germline CDR1 and CDR2: SNHLY and FYNNEI. Trimming took 2 bases from V and 4 from J, leaving 6 bases between them. The CDR3 spans 12 residues. CDR3 loop: CASSETKYEQYV. The CDR3 DNA is TGTGCCAGCAGTGAAACAAAATACGAGCAGTACGTC.

The rearrangement uses TRBV7-8 and TRBJ2-1; 10 nucleotides line up with TRBD2. The V and J ends lost 1 base and 5 bases, in that order; junction bases with no gene match: 17. The germline CDR1 and CDR2 sequences are SGHVS and FQNEAQ. The CDR3 has 20 residues. CDR3 nucleotides: TGTGCCAGCAGCTTAGTGGTAGGCCTAGCGGGAGCCATCCTCAACAATGAGCAGTTCTTC. Translating it yields CASSLVVGLAGAILNNEQFF.

This clone was picked up one time. The chain is built from TRBV29-1 and TRBJ2-3, with 8 bases identical to TRBD2. V lost 7 bases and J lost 2; bases outside the gene matches: 8. The CDR3 spans 14 residues. Germline-derived CDR1 and CDR2 are SQVTM and ANQGSEA. The CDR3 loop reads CSAPGRGVTDTQYF. The CDR3 DNA sequence: TGCAGCGCCCCGGGGCGGGGGGTCACAGATACGCAGTATTTT.

The chain recombines TRBV4-2 with TRBJ1-3; D possibly corresponds to TRBD1 (5 bases). The ends were cut back, 1 base at V and 3 bases at J, with 13 bases in the middle. This CDR3 is built from 16 residues. Looked up from germline, CDR1 is LGHNA and CDR2 is YNFKEQ. The CDR3 spells CASSQGDSVIGNTIYF. The DNA for the CDR3 is TGTGCCAGCAGCCAAGGGGACTCAGTGATTGGAAACACCATATATTTT.

V gene TRBV7-2 combines with J gene TRBJ2-3; 10 bases agree with TRBD1. The germline CDR1 and CDR2 sequences are SGHTA and FQGNSA. V lost 8 bases to trimming and J lost 4 bases; unmatched junction nucleotides: 12. The CDR3 has 16 amino acids. In DNA form, the CDR3 reads TGTGCCAGCCTAATGGTCGGGGACAGGGGACCAGATACGCAGTATTTT. Its protein product is CASLMVGDRGPDTQYF.

The CDR3 region is CASSFLRGRETPLHF. In DNA form, the CDR3 reads TGTGCCAGCAGTTTCCTCAGGGGGCGAGAGACACCCCTCCACTTT. The genes are TRBV28 and TRBJ1-6, with 8 bases matching TRBD1. V was clipped by 3 bases and J by 11 bases; unmatched bases: 9. The germline V gene encodes CDR1 MDHEN and CDR2 SYDVKM. The CDR3 runs to 15 residues.

The V call is TRBV3-1 (or the pseudogene TRBV3-2), the J call TRBJ1-1; 8 positions match TRBD1. Germline trimming cut 2 bases from V and 1 base from J; bases unmatched to any gene: 0. Germline loops: CDR1 LGHDT, CDR2 YNNKEL (reference sequence). CDR3 length: 14 residues. CDR3 in amino acids: CASSQQGANTEAFF. CDR3 nucleotides: TGTGCCAGCAGCCAACAGGGGGCGAACACTGAAGCTTTCTTT.

This chain joins TRBV9 and TRBJ2-5; 15 nucleotides line up with TRBD2. The germline CDR1 and CDR2 sequences are SGDLS and YYNGEE. V was pared by 3 bases and J by 4 bases, with 7 bases of the junction left unmatched. The CDR3 is 17 residues long. The CDR3 sequence is CASSGGLAGGPRETQYF. Here the CDR3 DNA reads TGTGCCAGCAGCGGCGGACTAGCGGGAGGGCCCCGAGAGACCCAGTACTTC.

The rearrangement joins TRBV18 to TRBJ2-5; TRBD2 matches 7 bases. After removal of 3 bases from V and 5 bases from J, the junction contained 9 bases not matched to a gene. CDR1 KGHSH and CDR2 LQKENI come from the germline V gene. The CDR3 runs to 15 residues. As DNA, the CDR3 is TGTGCCAGCTCACCGGGGAGCGGGGTCCGTGAGACCCAGTACTTC. It yields the protein CASSPGSGVRETQYF.

The chain joins TRBV6-2 or TRBV6-3 to TRBJ1-1; D ambiguous. The germline V gene has CDR1 MNHEY and CDR2 SVGEGT. This CDR3 spans 16 amino acids. V lost 6 bases, J lost 0 bases, and 17 bases lay in between. CDR3 residues: CASSRTRPGLNTEAFF. The CDR3, as DNA: TGTGCCAGCAGCCGGACTCGCCCCGGGCTGAACACTGAAGCTTTCTTT.

The chain is built from TRBV18 and TRBJ1-2, with TRBD1 identical over 11 bases. V lost 2 bases, J lost 3 bases, and 2 bases stayed unmatched. The CDR3 loop spans 15 amino acids. Germline values: CDR1 KGHSH, CDR2 LQKENI. The CDR3 loop reads CASSPGTGGDYGYTF. The CDR3 DNA reads TGTGCCAGCTCACCAGGGACAGGGGGTGACTATGGCTACACCTTC. The entire variable domain, with the rest obtained from reference TRBV18 and TRBJ1-2, is as follows: NAGVMQNPRHLVRRRGQEARLRCSPMKGHSHVYWYRQLPEEGLKFMVYLQKENIIDESGMPKERFSAEFPKEGPSILRIQQVVRGDSAAYFCASSPGTGGDYGYTFGSGTRLTVV.

The chain carries TRBV28 and TRBJ1-5; D may be TRBD1 (6 bases). The ends were cut back, 8 bases at V and 5 bases at J, with 19 bases in the middle. The germline gives CDR1 MDHEN, CDR2 SYDVKM. This CDR3 has 15 residues. CDR3 in amino acids: CASSPVEGGYQPQHF. The CDR3 DNA reads TGTGCCAGCTCCCCCGTCGAAGGGGGATATCAGCCCCAGCATTTT.

The rearrangement uses TRBV5-1 and TRBJ2-7; 8 nucleotides line up with TRBD2. Germline values: CDR1 SGHRS, CDR2 YFSETQ. The CDR3 length is 18 residues. V lost 10 bases to trimming and J lost 2 bases; unmatched junction nucleotides: 23. The CDR3 coding sequence is TGCGCCCACCCGGAGGAGGCCGGAGCGGGGGTTACCCCCTACGAGCAGTACGTC. It yields the protein CAHPEEAGAGVTPYEQYV.

A remark on this clone: The junction and the germline gene differ at one end; a read error may be behind it. The J gene is TRBJ2-2, the V gene TRBV5-1; tentative D call: TRBD2 (5 bases). The CDR3 extends over 15 amino acids. Germline values: CDR1 SGHRS, CDR2 YFSETQ. CDR3 protein: CASSLVAGNGGELFF. The CDR3 nucleotides are TGTGCCAGCAGCCTGGTCGCCGGGAACGGCGGGGAGCTGTTTTTT.

The chain joins TRBV21-1 to TRBJ1-5; the D call in the table, TRBD1, was not verified against the DNA. TRBV21-1 is a pseudogene. The CDR3 loop spans 19 amino acids. The CDR3 loop reads CASSKADREKKNSNQPQHF. The CDR3 region has the DNA TGTGCCAGCAGCAAAGCGGACAGGGAAAAAAAGAATAGCAATCAGCCCCAGCATTTT.

This chain joins TRBV10-3 and TRBJ1-3; D remains unclear. Trimming took off 9 bases at V and 0 bases at J, with 9 bases between the two ends. The CDR3 extends over 13 amino acids. Germline V gene data show CDR1 as ENHRY and CDR2 as SYGVKD. CDR3 protein: CAIAILSGNTIYF. CDR3 DNA: TGTGCCATTGCGATTCTCTCTGGAAACACCATATATTTT.

The chain recombines TRBV27 with TRBJ1-6; 10 bases are shared with TRBD1. Germline V gene lookup returns CDR1 MNHEY and CDR2 SMNVEV (reference sequence). CDR3 length: 19 residues. The V gene end was trimmed by 3 bases and the J gene end by 3 bases; junction bases not matched to a gene: 11. CDR3 region: CASSFVGGTGDLYNSPLHF. Written as DNA, the CDR3 is TGTGCCAGCAGTTTCGTTGGAGGGACAGGGGATCTCTATAATTCACCCCTCCACTTT.

The chain joins TRBV6-5 to TRBJ1-2; D remains unclear. This CDR3 is 14 amino acids long. Germline V gives CDR1 MNHEY, CDR2 SVGAGI. Trimming removed 5 bases from V and 8 bases from J, with 18 bases in between. The CDR3: CASSRYTFEEGYTF. In DNA, the CDR3 is TGTGCCAGCAGTCGTTACACCTTTGAGGAGGGCTACACCTTC.

A remark on this clone: Other DNA sequences in this sample translate to the same CDR3. The rearrangement uses TRBV7-9 and TRBJ1-1; the D is unclear. Germline-derived CDR1 and CDR2 are SEHNR and FQNEAQ (reference sequence). There are 12 residues in the CDR3. V was trimmed by 5 bases and J by 2 bases, leaving 6 bases between them. The CDR3 here is CASSLINTEAFF. CDR3 in DNA: TGTGCCAGCAGCCTAATTAACACTGAAGCTTTCTTT. The complete variable domain, with remaining parts taken from reference TRBV7-9 and TRBJ1-1, reads DTGVSQNPRHKITKRGQNVTFRCDPISEHNRLYWYRQTLGQGPEFLTYFQNEAQLEKSRLLSDRFSAERPKGSFSTLEIQRTEQGDSAMYLCASSLINTEAFFGQGTRLTVV.

V usage is TRBV5-3 and J usage is TRBJ1-5; 7 bases map to TRBD1. TRBV5-3 is labeled an ORF, and its function is uncertain. The trim removed 6 bases at V and 7 bases at J, leaving 10 bases unmatched. CDR3 length: 14 residues. The CDR3 sequence is CARNRDREQQPQHF. CDR3 DNA sequence: TGTGCCAGAAACCGCGACAGGGAACAACAGCCCCAGCATTTT.

V is TRBV5-1 and J is TRBJ2-5, with D possibly being TRBD1 (7 bases). Trimming shortened V by 5 bases and J by 5 bases, and 16 bases separated the two germline ends. Germline V gene data show CDR1 as SGHRS and CDR2 as YFSETQ. The CDR3 extends over 14 amino acids. This CDR3 reads CASSAGQRAETQYF. CDR3 DNA sequence: TGCGCCAGCAGTGCGGGACAGCGAGCGGAGACCCAGTACTTC.

The chain uses TRBV3-1 (or the pseudogene TRBV3-2) and TRBJ1-2; D may be TRBD1 (5 bases). The V end was cut by 1 base, the J end by 3 bases, with 9 bases between. Germline values: CDR1 LGHDT, CDR2 YNNKEL (reference sequence). This CDR3 spans 14 amino acids. The chain's CDR3 is CASSQAQGDYGYTF. The CDR3, as DNA: TGTGCCAGCAGCCAAGCGCAGGGTGACTATGGCTACACCTTC.

This chain connects TRBV5-1 to TRBJ1-1; tentative D call: TRBD1 (6 bases). CDR3 length equals 16 residues. Per the germline V gene, CDR1 is SGHRS and CDR2 is YFSETQ. V gave up 0 bases and J gave up 0 bases, with 12 bases separating them. CDR3 in amino acids: CASSLGTAGLNTEAFF. The DNA of the CDR3 is TGCGCCAGCAGCTTGGGGACAGCTGGATTGAACACTGAAGCTTTCTTT.

The V call is TRBV19, the J call TRBJ1-1, with no clear D. CDR3 length: 13 residues. Germline assignment: CDR1 LNHDA and CDR2 SQIVND (reference sequence). V lost 6 bases, J lost 0 bases, and 8 bases lay in between. DNA for the CDR3: TGTGCCAGTAGGCACAGCATGAACACTGAAGCTTTCTTT. Amino acid sequence: CASRHSMNTEAFF.

This clone was seen only a few times. The chain links TRBV28 to TRBJ1-2; TRBD1 might be the D (6 bases). Germline CDR1 and CDR2: MDHEN and SYDVKM. CDR3 size: 16 residues. With 3 bases removed from V and 6 bases from J, the gap between germline ends came to 20 bases. CDR3 nucleotides: TGTGCCAGCAGTTTCGGTCCCGCGGGGGGGCAGAATGGCTACACCTTC. Translating gives CASSFGPAGGQNGYTF.

The CDR3 DNA sequence: TGTGCCAGCAGTGAAGTCCCCATCGGTGGCTACACCTTC. This encodes CASSEVPIGGYTF. The chain couples TRBV6-1 to TRBJ1-2, with unresolved D. CDR1 and CDR2 (germline): MNHNS, SASEGT. The CDR3 is made up of 13 amino acids. V was shortened by 1 base and J by 7 bases, with 10 bases between the two germline ends.